This TCR beta chain was recorded in a study of PD-L1 blockade in urothelial cancer. Study as a whole: Median T cell yield per blood sample was 110,000 to 150,000 cells.

General observations from the study: TCR clonality was measured in pretreatment peripheral blood. Clonality below the median predicted better survival.

Sample numbers ranged from 1 to 8 per patient, encompassing pretreatment and on-treatment collections. Details on this clone: Its matching antigen is unknown.

The assay was immunoSEQ multiplex PCR, and TCRdb's table has in-frame clones only and misses some. The sample lists tens of thousands of clones, roughly 77% occurring once. V lost 2 bases and J lost 2, with 13 bases in between. There are 15 residues in the CDR3. The germline V gene encodes CDR1 SGHTS and CDR2 YDEGEE. Sequences were derived from PBMCs, sampled around atezolizumab (anti-PD-L1) treatment. The sequence derives from a man in his 70s with urothelial cancer. This sequence joins TRBV5-8 and TRBJ2-5; tentatively, D is TRBD1 (7 bases). Written as DNA, the CDR3 is TGTGCCAGCAGCTTTCAGGGGGGACAACAAGAGACCCAGTACTTC. Translation: CASSFQGGQQETQYF.